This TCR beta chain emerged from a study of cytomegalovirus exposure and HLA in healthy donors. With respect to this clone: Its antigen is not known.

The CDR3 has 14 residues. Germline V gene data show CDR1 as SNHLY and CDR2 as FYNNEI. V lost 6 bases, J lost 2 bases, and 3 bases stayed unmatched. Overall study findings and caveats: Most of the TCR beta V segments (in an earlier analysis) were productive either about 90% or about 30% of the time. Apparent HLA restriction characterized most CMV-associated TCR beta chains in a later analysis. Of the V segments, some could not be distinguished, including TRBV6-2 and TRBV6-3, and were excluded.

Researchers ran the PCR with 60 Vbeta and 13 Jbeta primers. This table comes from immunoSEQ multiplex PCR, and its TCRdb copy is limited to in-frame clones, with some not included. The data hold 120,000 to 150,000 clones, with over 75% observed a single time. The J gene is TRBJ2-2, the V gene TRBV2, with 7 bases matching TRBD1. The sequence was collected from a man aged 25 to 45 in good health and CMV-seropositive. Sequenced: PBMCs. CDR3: CASRGTANTGELFF. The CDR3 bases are TGTGCCAGCAGGGGGACAGCCAACACCGGGGAGCTGTTTTTT.